One and the same sample provided the 27 T cell receptor beta chains below, sequenced in a study of blood T cells in healthy people across ages. Primed by a sample-barcoded 5' primer and a J-beta primer mix, a second PCR proceeded for about 6 to 11 cycles. One entry per CDR3 protein, called by TCRdb with MiXCR from the 5' RACE reads. The top ten hold about a fifth of the sample, which has approximately 850,000 distinct CDR3 sequences, around 42% seen once. The sample taken for sequencing was blood. Every receptor here comes from a man in his fifties or sixties in good health.

In its sample, this clonotype was seen a few times. The V and J genes are TRBV20-1 and TRBJ2-1; D is uncertain. Germline CDR1 and CDR2: DFQATT and SNEGSKA (reference sequence). Trimming stripped 1 base from V and 5 bases from J, with 9 bases between. The CDR3 sequence is 13 residues long. CDR3 in DNA: TGCAGTGCTAGAGGCGCTTTCCACAATGAGCAGTTCTTC. Translating gives CSARGAFHNEQFF.

This clonotype was seen a handful of times. The chain has TRBV12-3 or TRBV12-4 and TRBJ1-2; the D is unclear. V was pared by 3 bases and J by 2 bases, with 10 bases between. CDR3 size: 14 residues. Here the CDR3 DNA reads TGTGCCAGCAGTTTTTCGGGAGTCAACTATGGCTACACCTTC. This sequence encodes CASSFSGVNYGYTF.

J is TRBJ1-2 and V is TRBV7-8, with D maybe TRBD1 (6 bases). Per the germline V gene, CDR1 is SGHVS and CDR2 is FQNEAQ. The CDR3 contains 16 residues. V dropped 2 bases and J dropped 9 bases, with 22 bases sitting between them. The CDR3 loop reads CASSLRRGQRLFSYTF. The CDR3 DNA reads TGTGCCAGCAGCTTACGCCGCGGACAGCGTCTGTTCAGCTACACCTTC.

This clonotype showed up many times. The chain carries TRBV12-3 or TRBV12-4 and TRBJ2-6; D is perhaps TRBD1 (5 bases). The CDR3 totals 16 residues. Deletions cut 2 bases from V and 0 bases from J, with 8 bases between. The CDR3 protein is CASSLRTSSGANVLTF. The CDR3 region has the DNA TGTGCCAGCAGTTTACGGACATCCTCTGGGGCCAACGTCCTGACTTTC.

The chain combines TRBV5-1 with TRBJ2-1; TRBD1 agrees at 7 bases. With the DNA end fitting TRBJ2-7 better, the J assignment may be wrong. The CDR3 sequence is 16 residues long. Germline CDR1 is SGHRS and CDR2 is YFSETQ. For the CDR3, the DNA is TGCGCCAGCAGCTTGTCGACAGGGTACTCCTACAATGAGCAGTACTTC. Encoded protein: CASSLSTGYSYNEQYF.

The rearrangement links TRBV6-1 to TRBJ2-6, with a possible D match to TRBD1 (6 bases). The CDR3 totals 16 residues. V was pared by 4 bases and J by 0 bases, with 10 bases between. The germline CDR1 and CDR2 sequences are MNHNS and SASEGT. The CDR3 reads CASSGDNLSGANVLTF. CDR3 bases: TGTGCCAGCAGTGGGGACAACCTCTCTGGGGCCAACGTCCTGACTTTC.

CDR3 coding DNA: TGTGCCAGCAGATTCGGGGCTGAAGCTTTCTTT. Amino acids: CASRFGAEAFF. This rearrangement joins TRBV7-2 to TRBJ1-1; no definite D call. The germline CDR1 and CDR2 sequences are SGHTA and FQGNSA. V dropped 6 bases and J dropped 6 bases, with 8 bases sitting between them. This CDR3 region has 11 residues.

This clonotype was observed a few times. The V and J genes are TRBV20-1 and TRBJ1-2; 10 positions agree with TRBD1. Germline CDR1 reads DFQATT; CDR2 reads SNEGSKA (reference sequence). With V trimmed by 3 bases and J by 4 bases, 5 bases remained unmatched. CDR3 length: 14 amino acids. CDR3 DNA: TGCAGTGCTAGCCGGACAGGGGGTCGCTATGGCTACACCTTC. Its translation: CSASRTGGRYGYTF.

The chain combines TRBV20-1 with TRBJ2-5, with 7 bases identical to TRBD1. The end of the DNA aligns better with TRBJ2-7, so the J call may be wrong. There are 14 residues in the CDR3. Germline V gene sequence: CDR1 DFQATT, CDR2 SNEGSKA (reference sequence). CDR3 coding DNA: TGCAGTGCTAACTCCGGGACAGTCGAGTGCGAGCAGTACTTC. Translated: CSANSGTVECEQYF.

This chain joins TRBV4-1 and TRBJ2-5; the match to TRBD1 covers 10 bases. This CDR3 region has 17 residues. Germline values: CDR1 MGHRA, CDR2 YSYEKL. The V gene end was trimmed by 3 bases and the J gene end by 11 bases; junction bases not matched to a gene: 18. CDR3 sequence (DNA): TGCGCCAGCAGCCATGCCCGGACAGGGGGATCCTACAATGAGCAGTACTTC. It specifies CASSHARTGGSYNEQYF.

CDR3 amino acids: CASSFLGDRPSTDTQYF. CDR3 coding DNA: TGTGCCAGCAGTTTTCTGGGGGACAGACCTAGCACAGATACGCAGTATTTT. The chain links TRBV28 to TRBJ2-3, with TRBD1 matching 7 bases. Germline loops: CDR1 MDHEN, CDR2 SYDVKM. V lost 3 bases and J lost 0; bases outside the gene matches: 9. The CDR3 consists of 17 residues.

This clonotype was detected only a few times. V is TRBV29-1 and J is TRBJ2-1; D unresolved. The V gene lost 1 base and the J gene lost 6 bases, with 10 bases spanning the gap. Germline V gene sequence: CDR1 SQVTM, CDR2 ANQGSEA. This CDR3 has 13 residues. The CDR3 DNA follows: TGCAGCGTTGAAGCACCTAGTGGCAATGAGCAGTTCTTC. This sequence encodes CSVEAPSGNEQFF.

This clonotype was seen more than once but under ten times. The J gene is TRBJ1-1, the V gene TRBV18, with 8 bases aligning to TRBD1. Germline V gives CDR1 KGHSH, CDR2 LQKENI. The CDR3 covers 14 residues. The ends lost 6 bases at V and 3 bases at J; junction bases unmatched: 6. The DNA for the CDR3 is TGTGCCAGCTCGCCTCAGGGGGCTGACACTGAAGCTTTCTTT. Its protein is CASSPQGADTEAFF.

This clonotype was observed a few times. The CDR3 region is CASSGAGGTDTQYF. The CDR3 DNA reads as TGCGCCAGCAGCGGAGCGGGGGGCACAGATACGCAGTATTTT. The chain is built from TRBV5-1 and TRBJ2-3; TRBD2 agrees at 8 bases. Trimming took 4 bases from V and 1 from J; bases not matched to a gene: 2. From germline, CDR1 is SGHRS and CDR2 YFSETQ. This CDR3 region has 14 residues. Together with reference TRBV5-1 and TRBJ2-3, the CDR3 gives the full variable domain: KAGVTQTPRYLIKTRGQQVTLSCSPISGHRSVSWYQQTPGQGLQFLFEYFSETQRNKGNFPGRFSGRQFSNSRSEMNVSTLELGDSALYLCASSGAGGTDTQYFGPGTRLTVL.

The genes are TRBV25-1 and TRBJ1-4; 8 nucleotides align to TRBD1. The CDR3 extends over 14 amino acids. V shed 4 bases, J shed 8 bases, and the junction held 6 bases outside the gene matches. CDR1 is MGHDK, CDR2 SYGVNS, per germline. CDR3 in amino acids: CASSALTGGEKLFF. DNA for the CDR3: TGTGCCAGCAGTGCACTAACAGGGGGGGAAAAACTGTTTTTT. Drawing the rest from reference TRBV25-1 and TRBJ1-4, the complete variable domain is EADIYQTPRYLVIGTGKKITLECSQTMGHDKMYWYQQDPGMELHLIHYSYGVNSTEKGDLSSESTVSRIRTEHFPLTLESARPSHTSQYLCASSALTGGEKLFFGSGTQLSVL.

This clonotype was found once. The genes are TRBV29-1 and TRBJ1-2; 9 bases match TRBD1. The germline CDR1 and CDR2 sequences are SQVTM and ANQGSEA. CDR3 length equals 15 residues. Losses at the gene ends were 4 bases for V and 6 bases for J; bases not matched to a gene: 12. The CDR3 DNA is TGCAGCGTTGCCGGGACAGGGCGCCTTAGCCATGGCTACACCTTC. Its translation: CSVAGTGRLSHGYTF.

This clonotype was seen a few times. The CDR3 here is CSARRTGALPDEKLFF. In nucleotides, the CDR3 is TGCAGTGCTAGACGGACAGGGGCTCTCCCTGATGAAAAACTGTTTTTT. V usage is TRBV20-1 and J usage is TRBJ1-4; 9 nucleotides agree with TRBD1. Losses at the gene ends were 2 bases for V and 6 bases for J; bases not matched to a gene: 10. Germline lookup yields CDR1 DFQATT and CDR2 SNEGSKA (reference sequence). This CDR3 spans 16 amino acids.

The chain carries TRBV14 and TRBJ2-7; 8 nucleotides line up with TRBD1. The J call is uncertain, as TRBJ2-5 better fits the DNA end. This CDR3 contains 15 residues. Germline V gene data show CDR1 as SGHDN and CDR2 as FVKESK. Here the CDR3 DNA reads TGTGCCAGCAGCCAAGATTTGGACAGGGTGAAGACCCAGTACTTC. Translating gives CASSQDLDRVKTQYF.

This chain connects TRBV12-3 or TRBV12-4 to TRBJ2-3; D might be TRBD1 or TRBD2, each matching 7 bases. V lost 4 bases to trimming and J lost 3 bases, with 17 bases between them. This CDR3 has 16 residues. CDR3 residues: CASSSRRQGGTDTQYF. CDR3 DNA sequence: TGTGCCAGCAGTTCCCGACGACAGGGAGGGACAGATACGCAGTATTTT.

A few counts support this clonotype. The gene calls are TRBV7-2 and TRBJ2-7; a possible D gene is TRBD2 (6 bases). Trimming removed 6 bases at V and 5 bases at J, with 17 bases between. The CDR3 contains 14 residues. CDR1 SGHTA and CDR2 FQGNSA come from the germline V gene. CDR3 in amino acids: CASRPGLDVDEQYF. CDR3 DNA sequence: TGTGCCAGCAGGCCGGGACTCGACGTGGACGAGCAGTACTTC.

In its sample, this clonotype was seen a few times. The genes are TRBV20-1 and TRBJ2-7; D is undetermined. Germline-derived CDR1 and CDR2 are DFQATT and SNEGSKA (reference sequence). The CDR3 length is 14 residues. Trimming pared 6 bases from V and 2 bases from J, leaving 17 bases between. This CDR3 is CSAPPGGVTYEQYF. CDR3 in DNA: TGCAGTGCCCCACCCGGCGGCGTCACCTACGAGCAGTACTTC.

V gene TRBV20-1 combines with J gene TRBJ2-1; 12 bases line up with TRBD1. The V gene's germline CDR1 is DFQATT and CDR2 SNEGSKA (reference sequence). This CDR3 spans 15 amino acids. The V segment lost 1 base and the J segment 7 bases; nucleotides outside the gene matches: 5. CDR3 DNA sequence: TGCAGTGCTAGAGCCGGGACAGGGGGCGGGAATGAGCAGTTCTTC. Protein product: CSARAGTGGGNEQFF.

This clonotype was detected a few times. The chain links TRBV7-9 to TRBJ2-7; weak D call: TRBD2 (7 bases). V gave up 1 base and J gave up 3 bases, with 10 bases separating them. Germline CDR1 SEHNR, CDR2 FQNEAQ (reference sequence). The CDR3 is 14 amino acids. The CDR3 DNA follows: TGTGCCAGCAGCTTAGAAGGGGGGGGCTACGAGCAGTACTTC. This sequence encodes CASSLEGGGYEQYF.

This rearrangement joins TRBV6-1 to TRBJ2-5, with D maybe TRBD2 (5 bases). V was shortened by 2 bases and J by 2 bases, with 9 bases between the two germline ends. Germline V gives CDR1 MNHNS, CDR2 SASEGT. CDR3 length: 14 residues. The CDR3 coding sequence is TGTGCCAGCAGTGAATCCCCGGGGCAAGAGACCCAGTACTTC. Amino acids: CASSESPGQETQYF.

This clonotype was counted between two and nine times. This sequence joins TRBV6-1 and TRBJ2-1; the D call may be TRBD1 or TRBD2 (5 bases each). Germline CDR1 and CDR2: MNHNS and SASEGT. There are 17 residues in the CDR3. Trimming pared 6 bases from V and 4 bases from J, leaving 22 bases between. This chain's CDR3 is CASRGVGRRPLYNEQFF. The CDR3 DNA is TGTGCCAGCAGGGGGGTAGGAAGGAGACCCCTTTACAATGAGCAGTTCTTC.

The rearrangement joins TRBV4-1 to TRBJ1-6; D gene unclear. V lost 1 base and J 5 bases, leaving 15 bases between the germline ends. CDR1 and CDR2 (germline): MGHRA, YSYEKL. The CDR3 length is 17 residues. CDR3 loop: CASSQVGIRSNNSPLHF. As DNA, the CDR3 is TGCGCCAGCAGCCAAGTTGGAATCCGGTCAAATAATTCACCCCTCCACTTT.

This clonotype showed up just once. One end of the junction does not line up with germline, which may come from a read error. The chain combines TRBV6-6 with TRBJ2-7, with D perhaps TRBD1 (6 bases). Germline CDR1 is MNHNY and CDR2 is SVGAGI (reference sequence). The CDR3 loop spans 14 amino acids. The CDR3 DNA reads as TGTGCCAGCAGCTCGCCGGGACATACTTACGGGCAGTACTTC. This translates into CASSSPGHTYGQYF.